The following is a TCR beta chain sequence with its context. Per the study methods: Amplification of reference gene primers provided the estimated nucleated cell counts. Generated by immunoSEQ multiplex PCR, the TCRdb table keeps only in-frame clones and is missing some. V, J and clone size were drawn from that table, and D and trimming were deduced from the DNA. The sample shows 120,000 or so clones, 70% to 90% of them seen only once. The germline V and J ends were trimmed by 6 bases and 3 bases, with 8 bases remaining between them. Germline CDR1 MDHEN, CDR2 SYDVKM. The CDR3 is 12 amino acids. These data are taken from a study of blood T cell repertoires in COVID-19. Study as a whole: T cells, B-cell-depleted T cells, or PBMCs supplied cDNA or gDNA.

The clonotype was recovered from an older woman with acute or convalescent COVID-19. The chain carries TRBV28 and TRBJ2-5; possible D gene TRBD1, 5 bases. Sample: peripheral blood. CDR3 nucleotide sequence: TGTGCCAGCAGGACAGCTGAAGAGACCCAGTACTTC. It yields the protein CASRTAEETQYF.